Listed here are 32 T cell receptor beta chains from one sample, sequenced in a study of blood T cell repertoires in COVID-19. Assay: immunoSEQ multiplex PCR; the TCRdb copy retains only in-frame clones and omits some. The data show hundreds of thousands of clones, with 65% to 90% seen just once and about 7% held by the top ten. Material: peripheral blood. The origin of the receptors is a woman between 55 and 75 years old with COVID-19, enrolled during active disease.

The rearrangement uses TRBV10-1 and TRBJ2-3; 12 nucleotides agree with TRBD1. V was clipped by 0 bases and J by 7 bases; unmatched bases: 8. In germline, CDR1 is WNHNN, CDR2 SYGVQD (reference sequence). This CDR3 region has 17 residues. The CDR3 DNA reads as TGCGCCAGCAGTGAGTCTGGGAAGGGACAGGGGGCTTATACGCAGTATTTT. Protein sequence: CASSESGKGQGAYTQYF.

The chain has TRBV11-3 and TRBJ2-3; 9 bases align to TRBD2. There are 16 residues in the CDR3. With 5 bases clipped from V and 2 bases from J, the junction kept 8 bases outside the gene matches. Germline values: CDR1 SGHNT, CDR2 YENEEA. CDR3 nucleotide sequence: TGTGCCAGCAGCCCCGGGGGCGGGGGGGCCACAGATACGCAGTATTTT. This sequence encodes CASSPGGGGATDTQYF.

The table lists this clone with a count of one. V gene TRBV5-4 combines with J gene TRBJ2-7, with D possibly TRBD1 on 5 matching bases. The length of the CDR3 is 13 residues. Trimming pared 2 bases from V and 5 bases from J, leaving 11 bases between. Germline CDR1 is SGHNT and CDR2 is YYREEE (reference sequence). The CDR3 protein is CASSFRAQNEQYF. CDR3 nucleotides: TGTGCCAGCAGCTTCAGGGCTCAAAACGAGCAGTACTTC.

The chain is built from TRBV4-3 and TRBJ2-2; D uncertain. There are 15 residues in the CDR3. Trimming pared 1 base from V and 1 base from J, leaving 7 bases between. Germline V gives CDR1 LGHNA, CDR2 YSLEER. CDR3 loop: CASSQAFLNTGELFF. DNA for the CDR3: TGCGCCAGCAGCCAAGCCTTTTTGAACACCGGGGAGCTGTTTTTT.

The V call is TRBV23-1, the J call TRBJ2-7, with 8 positions matching TRBD1. TRBV23-1 is reported as an ORF; its role is uncertain. The length of the CDR3 is 17 residues. V shed 1 base and J 3 bases; nucleotides not matched to a gene: 11. DNA of the CDR3: TGCGCCAGCAGTCAATTTACTGGGACAGGTGCCTTCTACGAGCAGTACTTC. This sequence encodes CASSQFTGTGAFYEQYF.

V usage is TRBV7-7 and J usage is TRBJ2-7, with 10 bases matching TRBD2. The CDR3 contains 15 residues. Trimming at V came to 5 bases and at J to 3 bases, leaving 7 bases not matched to a gene. Germline V lookup: CDR1 SSHAT, CDR2 FNYEAQ (reference sequence). CDR3: CASSDPTSGDYEQYF. The CDR3 DNA reads TGTGCCAGCAGCGACCCCACTAGCGGGGACTACGAGCAGTACTTC.

The chain links TRBV7-7 to TRBJ2-7; TRBD1 aligns across 8 bases. V lost 1 base to trimming and J lost 4 bases; unmatched junction nucleotides: 6. Germline V gene lookup returns CDR1 SSHAT and CDR2 FNYEAQ (reference sequence). The CDR3 runs 15 residues. CDR3 nucleotides: TGTGCCAGCAGCTTAGGACAGGGGTCTTATTACGAGCAGTACTTC. This gives the protein CASSLGQGSYYEQYF.

This chain connects TRBV20-1 to TRBJ1-1; the match to TRBD1 covers 9 bases. There are 13 residues in the CDR3. The junction had 2 bases not matched to a gene; V was cut back by 3 bases and J by 3 bases. CDR1 and CDR2 (germline): DFQATT, SNEGSKA (reference sequence). For the CDR3, the DNA is TGCAGTGCTAGTGGGGACAGGGACACTGAAGCTTTCTTT. Its protein is CSASGDRDTEAFF.

CDR3 sequence: CASSSPDRMVRGGYTF. The CDR3 DNA reads TGTGCCAGCAGCTCACCAGACAGGATGGTGCGAGGCGGCTACACCTTC. The rearrangement joins TRBV5-8 to TRBJ1-2; a weak D match, TRBD1 (6 bases). This CDR3 contains 16 residues. Trimming left V 3 bases short and J 8 bases short, with 23 bases between. Looked up from germline, CDR1 is SGHTS and CDR2 is YDEGEE.

The rearrangement joins TRBV11-3 to TRBJ2-1, with D hard to call. Deletions cut 3 bases from V and 0 bases from J, with 6 bases between. The CDR3 contains 14 residues. CDR1 is SGHNT, CDR2 YENEEA, per germline. The CDR3 DNA reads TGTGCCAGCAGCTTGATAGCCTCCTACAATGAGCAGTTCTTC. Translated, it gives CASSLIASYNEQFF.

The CDR3 DNA sequence: TGTGCCCACCAAAGGGGTAGTGGCTACACCTTC. This encodes CAHQRGSGYTF. The chain employs TRBV30 and TRBJ1-2; D perhaps matches TRBD1 (5 bases). V was pared by 8 bases and J by 7 bases, with 14 bases between. The CDR3 length is 11 residues. Germline CDR1 and CDR2: GTSNPN and SVGIG (reference sequence).

This clone showed up just a few times. The V and J genes are TRBV5-1 and TRBJ2-7; 8 positions agree with TRBD1. CDR1 and CDR2 from the germline V gene are SGHRS and YFSETQ. The CDR3 has 14 residues. J lost 4 bases, V lost 4 bases, and 7 bases had no gene match. The chain's CDR3 is CASSVSGGGYEQYF. CDR3 bases: TGCGCCAGCAGCGTGTCAGGGGGCGGTTACGAGCAGTACTTC.

With regard to this clone: One junction end does not reproduce the germline sequence, and a read error may be involved. J is TRBJ1-4 and V is TRBV4-3; D is perhaps TRBD1 (6 bases). Germline-derived CDR1 and CDR2 are LGHNA and YSLEER. The CDR3 contains 19 residues. In DNA, the CDR3 is TGCGCCACCAGCCAAGATCGGCGGGGGGCGGGGGGAACTAATGAAAAACTGTTTTTT. Encoded protein: CATSQDRRGAGGTNEKLFF.

V is TRBV28 and J is TRBJ2-7; maybe TRBD2 (5 bases). V lost 1 base, J lost 0 bases, and 13 bases lay in between. Germline V gene data show CDR1 as MDHEN and CDR2 as SYDVKM. The CDR3 runs 16 residues. CDR3 nucleotides: TGTGCCAGCAGTTTATCTGCGGGTCCCCTCTCCTACGAGCAGTACTTC. Translating gives CASSLSAGPLSYEQYF.

This clone was seen just once. The rearrangement uses TRBV9 and TRBJ2-5, with 10 bases that match TRBD2. V dropped 4 bases and J dropped 4; count of bases not matched to a gene: 10. CDR3 size: 16 residues. Germline V gene lookup returns CDR1 SGDLS and CDR2 YYNGEE. DNA for the CDR3: TGTGCCAGCAGCTCGAGACCAGCGGGGGGGCTAGAGACCCAGTACTTC. Amino acid sequence: CASSSRPAGGLETQYF.

This clone was counted a few times. This sequence may be a read error, since a much larger clone differs from it by one base. The chain links TRBV5-4 to TRBJ1-2, with a possible D match to TRBD1 (5 bases). The CDR3 has 13 amino acids. From germline, CDR1 is SGHNT and CDR2 YYREEE (reference sequence). V was trimmed by 4 bases and J by 1 base, leaving 8 bases between them. The CDR3 region is CASSRDSNYGYTF. CDR3 nucleotide sequence: TGTGCCAGCAGCCGAGACAGTAACTATGGCTACACCTTC.

This clone occurred a few times. The chain links TRBV11-3 to TRBJ2-7; 7 nucleotides line up with TRBD2. Germline assignment: CDR1 SGHNT and CDR2 YENEEA. J gave up 6 bases and V 1 base, and 12 bases lay outside the gene matches. The CDR3 runs 16 residues. CDR3 in amino acids: CASSLVGRAPSFEQYF. The CDR3 nucleotides read TGTGCCAGCAGCTTAGTTGGGAGGGCCCCAAGTTTCGAGCAGTACTTC. Filled out from reference TRBV11-3 and TRBJ2-7, the complete variable domain reads EAGVVQSPRYKIIEKKQPVAFWCNPISGHNTLYWYLQNLGQGPELLIRYENEEAVDDSQLPKDRFSAERLKGVDSTLKIQPAELGDSAVYLCASSLVGRAPSFEQYFGPGTRLTVT.

The rearrangement uses TRBV6-5 and TRBJ2-1, with 9 positions matching TRBD1. The V gene's germline CDR1 is MNHEY and CDR2 SVGAGI. Losses at the gene ends were 5 bases for V and 8 bases for J; bases not matched to a gene: 7. The CDR3 consists of 14 residues. CDR3 nucleotides: TGTGCCAGCAGTCTCCGGGACAGGGTCCATGAGCAGTTCTTC. Encoded protein: CASSLRDRVHEQFF.

The rearrangement links TRBV7-2 to TRBJ1-1, with no clear D. There are 13 residues in the CDR3. V was trimmed by 4 bases and J by 4 bases, leaving 10 bases between them. The V gene's germline CDR1 is SGHTA and CDR2 FQGNSA. The CDR3 protein is CASSSNLVTEAFF. The DNA of the CDR3 is TGTGCCAGCAGCTCCAACTTGGTCACTGAAGCTTTCTTT.

This chain links TRBV7-9 with TRBJ1-2; a weak D match, TRBD1 (5 bases). Germline-derived CDR1 and CDR2 are SEHNR and FQNEAQ (reference sequence). The CDR3 covers 13 residues. Trimming took off 1 base at V and 6 bases at J, with 9 bases between the two ends. CDR3 sequence (DNA): TGTGCCAGCAGCTTAGGGGCGGACAATGGCTACACCTTC. Its translation: CASSLGADNGYTF.

In the case of this clone: The sample holds other DNA sequences that translate to the same CDR3. The CDR3 loop is CASSLDRVLYGYTF. In DNA, the CDR3 is TGTGCCAGCAGCTTAGACAGGGTACTTTATGGCTACACCTTC. The V gene is TRBV7-9, the J gene TRBJ1-2; maybe TRBD1 (6 bases). V dropped 1 base and J dropped 5 bases, with 11 bases sitting between them. This CDR3 is built from 14 residues. CDR1 SEHNR and CDR2 FQNEAQ come from the germline V gene (reference sequence).

The CDR3 region is CASSRREGYNQPQHF. CDR3 DNA: TGTGCCAGCAGTAGGCGGGAGGGGTATAATCAGCCCCAGCATTTT. The J gene is TRBJ1-5, the V gene TRBV6-2 or TRBV6-3; D may be TRBD1 (5 bases). V was pared by 5 bases and J by 4 bases, with 15 bases between. The CDR3 is 15 amino acids. Looked up from germline, CDR1 is MNHEY and CDR2 is SVGEGT.

This clone has a single count. The rearrangement uses TRBV11-2 and TRBJ2-1; 7 nucleotides match TRBD1. The CDR3 has 12 residues. Trimming removed 4 bases from V and 14 bases from J; junction bases left unmatched: 8. Germline V gene sequence: CDR1 SGHAT, CDR2 FQNNGV. The CDR3 DNA reads TGTGCCAGCAGCTCCGACAGGGTAAGGGAGTTCTTC. Protein product: CASSSDRVREFF.

The rearrangement joins TRBV5-6 to TRBJ1-6; a possible D gene is TRBD1 (6 bases). Trimming took 2 bases from V and 10 from J, leaving 10 bases between them. Germline CDR1 is SGHDT and CDR2 is YYEEEE. This CDR3 spans 13 amino acids. Here the CDR3 DNA reads TGTGCCAGCAGCTTACAGGGAGGGTCACCCCTCCACTTT. It yields the protein CASSLQGGSPLHF.

The V gene is TRBV3-1 (or the pseudogene TRBV3-2), the J gene TRBJ1-1; no reliable D call. V was clipped by 1 base and J by 3 bases, with 9 bases between them. CDR3 length: 14 amino acids. Looked up from germline, CDR1 is LGHDT and CDR2 is YNNKEL (reference sequence). CDR3 residues: CASSQGGSYTEAFF. DNA for the CDR3: TGTGCCAGCAGCCAAGGCGGTTCGTACACTGAAGCTTTCTTT.

The rearrangement uses TRBV7-8 and TRBJ2-2; tentative D call: TRBD2 (6 bases). This CDR3 has 18 amino acids. From germline, CDR1 is SGHVS and CDR2 FQNEAQ. Trimming cost V 2 bases and J 7 bases, with 23 bases left between them. The CDR3 loop reads CASSLPLRSSDNNGELFF. DNA for the CDR3: TGTGCCAGCAGCTTACCCCTGCGATCTAGCGACAATAACGGGGAGCTGTTTTTT.

The rearrangement uses TRBV27 and TRBJ2-7, with 11 nucleotides matching TRBD2. Germline-derived CDR1 and CDR2 are MNHEY and SMNVEV (reference sequence). J was trimmed by 0 bases and V by 5 bases; bases with no gene match: 6. The CDR3 loop spans 16 amino acids. CDR3 region: CASSLKLAGASYEQYF. Here the CDR3 DNA reads TGTGCCAGCAGTCTCAAACTAGCGGGGGCCTCCTACGAGCAGTACTTC.

V is TRBV29-1 and J is TRBJ2-1; TRBD1 matches 11 bases. Germline V gives CDR1 SQVTM, CDR2 ANQGSEA. The CDR3 is made up of 14 amino acids. V shed 8 bases, J shed 10 bases, and the junction held 13 bases outside the gene matches. The CDR3 loop reads CSTKPGQGEGEQFF. In DNA form, the CDR3 reads TGCAGCACGAAACCGGGACAGGGGGAAGGGGAGCAGTTCTTC.

In its sample, this clone was seen once. CDR3 coding DNA: TGTGCCAGCAGCAGGGACCAACAGGGGTGGGGGGAGCAGTACTTC. As protein: CASSRDQQGWGEQYF. This chain joins TRBV5-4 and TRBJ2-7; 7 bases are a match to TRBD1. Germline V gene data show CDR1 as SGHNT and CDR2 as YYREEE (reference sequence). V lost 4 bases to trimming and J lost 7 bases; unmatched junction nucleotides: 14. This CDR3 contains 15 residues.

V is TRBV6-5 and J is TRBJ2-1; tentative D call: TRBD2 (5 bases). The CDR3 totals 13 residues. Germline V CDR1 and CDR2: MNHEY, SVGAGI. V was trimmed by 2 bases and J by 6 bases, leaving 8 bases between them. The chain's CDR3 is CASSYEGFNEQFF. DNA of the CDR3: TGTGCCAGCAGTTACGAGGGTTTCAATGAGCAGTTCTTC.

Worth noting for this clone: Different DNA sequences within this sample yield the same CDR3. This sequence joins TRBV6-5 and TRBJ1-1; D ambiguous. The CDR3 runs 13 residues. Looked up from germline, CDR1 is MNHEY and CDR2 is SVGAGI. Trimming removed 2 bases from V and 5 bases from J, with 9 bases in between. The CDR3 nucleotides read TGTGCCAGCAGTTACAATCCGGAGACTGAAGCTTTCTTT. This gives the protein CASSYNPETEAFF.

V is TRBV29-1 and J is TRBJ1-2; no firm D call. Germline values: CDR1 SQVTM, CDR2 ANQGSEA. The V end was cut by 0 bases, the J end by 7 bases, with 15 bases between. The CDR3 sequence is 14 residues long. CDR3 sequence: CSVEDRGIRGGYTF. The CDR3 DNA reads TGCAGCGTTGAAGATAGAGGGATTCGTGGTGGCTACACCTTC.